A few counts support the clone carrying this T cell receptor beta chain. Its antigen is currently unknown. V shed 2 bases and J shed 8 bases, with 12 bases lying between them. The CDR3 runs to 13 residues. The germline gives CDR1 SGHVS, CDR2 FQNEAQ. This record belongs to a study of T-cell memory formation after mild COVID-19. Study context: Clusters were largely donor specific.

TCRdb reanalysed the 5' RACE reads using MiXCR and keeps one entry per CDR3 protein. The sample consists of just under 350,000 distinct CDR3 sequences, approximately 13% of them appearing once. Study-wide points: Contracting CD4+ clones lay largely in CM and EM, with CD8+ ones residing in EMRA. Memory from before infection featured some responding clones, which suggests cross-reactive memory joined.

The chain combines TRBV7-8 with TRBJ1-1, with D uncertain. This receptor was identified in a man aged 18-30 years who had mild COVID-19 (a few samples of this study predate the infection). Cell type and time point are not known. The specimen sequenced was PBMCs or a T cell subset sorted from them (not recorded which). The CDR3 reads CASSLLLRGEAFF. DNA of the CDR3: TGTGCCAGCAGCTTACTACTCCGGGGAGAAGCTTTCTTT.